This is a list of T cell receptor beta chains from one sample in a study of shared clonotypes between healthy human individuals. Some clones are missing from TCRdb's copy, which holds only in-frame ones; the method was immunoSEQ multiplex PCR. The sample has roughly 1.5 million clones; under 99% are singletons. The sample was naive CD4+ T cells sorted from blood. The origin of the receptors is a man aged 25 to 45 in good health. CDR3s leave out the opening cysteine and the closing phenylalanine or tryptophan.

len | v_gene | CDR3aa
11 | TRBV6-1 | ASRTTRLYGYT
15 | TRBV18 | ASSQLRQGQIQETQY
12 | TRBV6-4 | ASRLAPQNYGYT
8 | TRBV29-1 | SVGTLEQF
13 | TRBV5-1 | ASSLGLADSYEQY
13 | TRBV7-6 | ASSLARQGGYEQY
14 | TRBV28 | ASSLGLAGVGREQF
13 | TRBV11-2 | ASRGQGLLYTEAF
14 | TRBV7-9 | ASSLGINRVGTEAF
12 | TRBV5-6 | ASTRGTANTEAF
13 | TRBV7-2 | ASSPRVGYTDTQY
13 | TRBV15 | ATSRADRVTETQY
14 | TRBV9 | ASTWREIPNTGELF
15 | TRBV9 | ASSDLEWDESTDTQY
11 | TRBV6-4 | ASSLGGQETQY
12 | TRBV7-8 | ASSLDAVQETQY
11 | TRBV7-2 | ASRKGQDYGYT
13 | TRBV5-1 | ASSLARSLPHEQY
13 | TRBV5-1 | ASSPRGGESYEQY
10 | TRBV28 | ASSTDTYEQY
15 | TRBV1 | TSSRLAASSNTDTQY
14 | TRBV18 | ASSTSGLGNTGELF
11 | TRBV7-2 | ASSLGRVYEQY
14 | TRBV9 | ASSVYQGQGRETQY